This entry lists 10 T cell receptor beta chains sequenced from one sample in a study of control samples from healthy donors and cancer patients. Here immunoSEQ multiplex PCR was the method, and the copy in TCRdb shows in-frame clones only, minus some. The sample yields some 150,000 clones, approximately 94% seen once. Input material: PBMCs. All receptors derive from a man aged 55 to 69 with colorectal cancer.

This clone was counted only a few times. The V and J genes are TRBV6-2 or TRBV6-3 and TRBJ1-1; D is possibly TRBD1 (5 bases). Looked up from germline, CDR1 is MNHEY and CDR2 is SVGEGT. The CDR3 contains 13 residues. Between the trimmed V and J ends, which lost 0 bases and 5 bases, there was a span of 7 bases. CDR3 DNA: TGTGCCAGCAGTTACTCGTGGGGGACTGAAGCTTTCTTT. The encoded protein is CASSYSWGTEAFF.

The gene calls are TRBV12-3 or TRBV12-4 and TRBJ2-7; D ambiguous. Between the trimmed V and J ends, which lost 6 bases and 4 bases, there was a span of 10 bases. This CDR3 has 12 residues. The DNA of the CDR3 is TGTGCCAGCAGCCTTTCCTTATACGAGCAGTACTTC. Its protein product is CASSLSLYEQYF.

This chain joins TRBV23-1 and TRBJ2-6; D unresolved. TRBV23-1 is known as an ORF, though its function is uncertain. The germline V and J ends were trimmed by 1 base and 1 base, with 29 bases remaining between them. The CDR3 consists of 23 residues. CDR3: CASSQYFSPLKFNPQSGANVLTF. The CDR3 DNA sequence: TGCGCCAGCAGTCAATACTTCTCCCCCCTGAAGTTTAACCCCCAATCTGGGGCCAACGTCCTGACTTTC.

The chain joins TRBV15 to TRBJ1-2, with 9 bases fitting TRBD1. This CDR3 is 12 amino acids long. Germline loops: CDR1 LNHNV, CDR2 YYDKDF (reference sequence). The V and J ends lost 3 bases and 12 bases, in that order; junction bases with no gene match: 5. The CDR3 sequence is CATSRDRGSHTF. The CDR3 nucleotides read TGTGCCACCAGCAGGGACAGGGGATCTCACACCTTC.

This chain uses TRBV19 with TRBJ2-3, with 7 bases matching TRBD2. V trimming: 5 bases; J trimming: 2 bases; junction bases outside the gene matches: 10. This CDR3 region has 16 residues. Germline CDR1 reads LNHDA; CDR2 reads SQIVND (reference sequence). The CDR3: CASSSLRAGVTDTQYF. In DNA form, the CDR3 reads TGTGCCAGTAGTTCTCTCCGGGCGGGGGTCACAGATACGCAGTATTTT.

The chain uses TRBV7-9 and TRBJ2-1; 12 positions agree with TRBD2. Per germline, CDR1 SEHNR and CDR2 FQNEAQ (reference sequence). CDR3 length: 18 amino acids. The junction had 9 bases not matched to a gene; V was cut back by 5 bases and J by 1 base. CDR3: CASSPASGGVGSYNEQFF. CDR3 coding DNA: TGTGCCAGCAGCCCTGCTAGCGGGGGGGTTGGTTCCTACAATGAGCAGTTCTTC.

The chain employs TRBV6-5 and TRBJ2-7; no firm D call. The CDR3 runs to 15 residues. The germline V and J ends were trimmed by 6 bases and 0 bases, with 15 bases remaining between them. Germline lookup yields CDR1 MNHEY and CDR2 SVGAGI. The CDR3 sequence is CASRLLLVPSYEQYF. CDR3 DNA sequence: TGTGCCAGCAGGCTGTTATTGGTCCCCTCCTACGAGCAGTACTTC.

The rearrangement links TRBV19 to TRBJ1-1; no clear D gene. The CDR3 is made up of 13 amino acids. Per the germline V gene, CDR1 is LNHDA and CDR2 is SQIVND (reference sequence). V shed 8 bases and J shed 2 bases, with 12 bases lying between them. The CDR3 sequence is CASGETFNTEAFF. CDR3 sequence (DNA): TGTGCCAGTGGGGAGACGTTTAACACTGAAGCTTTCTTT.

The chain has TRBV9 and TRBJ1-5; D possibly corresponds to TRBD1 (5 bases). V lost 7 bases to trimming and J lost 4 bases, with 12 bases between them. Germline V CDR1 and CDR2: SGDLS, YYNGEE. This CDR3 spans 13 amino acids. The CDR3 DNA is TGTGCCAGCGCCGGGGGGTGGAATCAGCCCCAGCATTTT. Its translation is CASAGGWNQPQHF.

The genes are TRBV28 and TRBJ1-2, with D perhaps TRBD1 (5 bases). This CDR3 has 12 amino acids. V shed 5 bases and J shed 10 bases, with 14 bases lying between them. In germline, CDR1 is MDHEN, CDR2 SYDVKM. The CDR3 loop reads CASSTTRVYYTF. The CDR3 region has the DNA TGTGCCAGCAGTACGACCAGGGTCTACTACACCTTC.